This entry describes one T cell receptor (beta chain). This sample is drawn from a study of blood T cell repertoires in COVID-19. At the level of the study: The origin of the acute and convalescent COVID-19 samples was the United States, Italy and Spain. In each case, the material was cDNA or gDNA derived from T cells, B-cell-depleted T cells, or PBMCs.

In the original workflow: Researchers report that nucleated cell counts were estimated from reference gene primer amplification. The table came from immunoSEQ multiplex PCR; TCRdb's copy has only in-frame clones and leaves some out. That table gives V, J and clone size, and the DNA gave D and trimming. Here the sample spans roughly 150,000 clones, roughly nine tenths being singletons. CDR1 is WNHNN and CDR2 is SYGVQD in the germline V gene (reference sequence). V dropped 5 bases and J dropped 1 base, with 9 bases sitting between them. The CDR3 runs 13 residues. The source is a human donor in a cohort sampled during active COVID-19. The chain employs TRBV10-1 and TRBJ2-7; possibly TRBD1 for D (6 bases). The sequencing sample was made of peripheral blood. The CDR3 sequence is CASSPGASYEQYF. The CDR3 nucleotides read TGCGCCAGCAGTCCAGGGGCATCCTACGAGCAGTACTTC.